This T cell receptor (beta chain) derives from a study of cytotoxic CD8 clonotypes in ibrutinib-treated CLL. Broader study findings: Before falling back toward baseline at progression, clonality had risen at the time of ibrutinib response.

As concerns this clone: The antigen remains undetermined.

V lost 6 bases, J lost 12 bases, and 13 bases stayed unmatched. CDR1 and CDR2 (germline): WSHSY, SAAADI. The CDR3 totals 14 residues. TCRdb's copy holds only in-frame clones and misses some; the assay was immunoSEQ multiplex PCR. This table has 300,000 or so clones, under 70% appearing once. The origin of this receptor is a human donor with chronic lymphocytic leukemia. The J gene is TRBJ2-1, the V gene TRBV10-2; TRBD2 agrees at 8 bases. Sequenced material: PBMCs, taken after 36 months of ibrutinib treatment. The CDR3 spells CASRERESPRGQFF. In DNA form, the CDR3 reads TGCGCCAGCAGAGAGCGGGAGTCACCCAGGGGGCAGTTCTTC.